Presented here are 11 T cell receptor beta chains from one specimen sequenced in a study of blood T cell repertoires in COVID-19. Some clones are missing from TCRdb's copy, which holds only in-frame ones; the method was immunoSEQ multiplex PCR. The sample has under 300,000 clones, approximately 88% seen once. The sample comprised PBMCs or T cells enriched from blood (not recorded which). These receptors were taken from a woman between 40 and 50 years old who had been exposed to COVID-19.

The V and J genes are TRBV2 and TRBJ1-3; 11 positions match TRBD1. CDR1 is SNHLY and CDR2 is FYNNEI in the germline V gene. V was pared by 5 bases and J by 3 bases, with 21 bases of the junction left unmatched. The CDR3 has 21 residues. The chain's CDR3 is CASSTRTSRDRGLKGGNTIYF. The CDR3 DNA follows: TGTGCCAGCAGTACTCGGACTTCCCGGGACAGGGGGTTGAAGGGTGGAAACACCATATATTTT.

The rearrangement joins TRBV4-2 to TRBJ2-6; D not certain. The CDR3 runs to 17 residues. V shed 0 bases and J shed 0 bases, with 9 bases lying between them. Germline V gene lookup returns CDR1 LGHNA and CDR2 YNFKEQ. The CDR3 DNA follows: TGTGCCAGCAGCCAAGAAGAACGGAGCTCTGGGGCCAACGTCCTGACTTTC. This translates into CASSQEERSSGANVLTF.

This chain uses TRBV6-5 with TRBJ2-4; D is unresolved. Trimming shortened V by 5 bases and J by 2 bases, and 7 bases separated the two germline ends. The length of the CDR3 is 13 residues. Germline V gene data show CDR1 as MNHEY and CDR2 as SVGAGI. CDR3 DNA sequence: TGTGCCAGCAGTCGCGGAACCAAAAACATTCAGTACTTC. Translating gives CASSRGTKNIQYF.

This chain joins TRBV29-1 and TRBJ1-1, with D possibly TRBD1 on 6 matching bases. Germline V gives CDR1 SQVTM, CDR2 ANQGSEA. There are 12 residues in the CDR3. Deletions cut 6 bases from V and 4 bases from J, with 12 bases between. The CDR3 region is CSVRQASTEAFF. In DNA, the CDR3 is TGCAGCGTCAGACAGGCGAGCACTGAAGCTTTCTTT.

The chain recombines TRBV9 with TRBJ1-3; TRBD1 is a possible D gene (5 bases). Trimming took 4 bases from V and 2 from J, leaving 13 bases between them. Per germline, CDR1 SGDLS and CDR2 YYNGEE. The CDR3 spans 15 residues. The CDR3 region is CASSFSDSTGNTIYF. CDR3 sequence (DNA): TGTGCCAGCAGCTTCAGTGACAGTACTGGAAACACCATATATTTT.

On this clone itself: Other DNA sequences of this sample code for an identical CDR3. V gene TRBV30 combines with J gene TRBJ1-5, with a possible D match to TRBD1 (5 bases). The CDR3 extends over 13 amino acids. In germline, CDR1 is GTSNPN, CDR2 SVGIG (reference sequence). V was shortened by 0 bases and J by 7 bases, with 10 bases between the two germline ends. The CDR3 DNA follows: TGTGCCTGGAGTGTTACGGAGGGGCAGCCCCAGCATTTT. Translated, it gives CAWSVTEGQPQHF.

This chain uses TRBV7-9 with TRBJ2-5; 11 positions agree with TRBD1. CDR1 and CDR2 from the germline V gene are SEHNR and FQNEAQ (reference sequence). The CDR3 sequence is 16 residues long. Losses at the gene ends were 7 bases for V and 5 bases for J; bases not matched to a gene: 12. CDR3 residues: CASTQTGTGGRETQYF. The CDR3 DNA is TGTGCCAGCACCCAAACCGGGACAGGGGGGAGGGAGACCCAGTACTTC.

The J gene is TRBJ1-2, the V gene TRBV27, with 7 bases fitting TRBD1. The CDR3 length is 13 residues. Looked up from germline, CDR1 is MNHEY and CDR2 is SMNVEV (reference sequence). The ends lost 2 bases at V and 8 bases at J; junction bases unmatched: 5. The CDR3 sequence: CASSLAKGAGYTF. The CDR3 DNA reads as TGTGCCAGCAGTTTAGCAAAGGGGGCGGGCTACACCTTC.

The J gene is TRBJ2-7, the V gene TRBV28; D not resolved. Germline V gives CDR1 MDHEN, CDR2 SYDVKM. This CDR3 has 14 amino acids. Trimming removed 4 bases from V and 1 base from J, with 11 bases in between. This CDR3 is CASSSPTHSYEQYV. The CDR3, as DNA: TGTGCCAGCAGTTCACCGACACATTCCTACGAGCAGTACGTC.

This clone was counted a single time. V usage is TRBV5-6 and J usage is TRBJ2-1; D ambiguous. V lost 1 base to trimming and J lost 3 bases, with 11 bases between them. Germline loops: CDR1 SGHDT, CDR2 YYEEEE. The CDR3 sequence is 15 residues long. The chain's CDR3 is CASSLSRVGYNEQFF. The DNA of the CDR3 is TGTGCCAGCAGCTTGTCTCGGGTCGGCTACAATGAGCAGTTCTTC. Based on the CDR3 plus reference TRBV5-6 and TRBJ2-1, the full variable domain is DAGVTQSPTHLIKTRGQQVTLRCSPKSGHDTVSWYQQALGQGPQFIFQYYEEEERQRGNFPDRFSGHQFPNYSSELNVNALLLGDSALYLCASSLSRVGYNEQFFGPGTRLTVL.

To note about this clone: Other DNA sequences of this sample code for an identical CDR3. The chain has TRBV4-3 and TRBJ2-1, with 12 bases lining up with TRBD2. Trimming took 4 bases from V and 4 from J; bases not matched to a gene: 2. The CDR3 is made up of 15 amino acids. Per the germline V gene, CDR1 is LGHNA and CDR2 is YSLEER. The DNA for the CDR3 is TGCGCCAGCAGCCCACTAGCGGGGGGATACAATGAGCAGTTCTTC. As protein: CASSPLAGGYNEQFF.